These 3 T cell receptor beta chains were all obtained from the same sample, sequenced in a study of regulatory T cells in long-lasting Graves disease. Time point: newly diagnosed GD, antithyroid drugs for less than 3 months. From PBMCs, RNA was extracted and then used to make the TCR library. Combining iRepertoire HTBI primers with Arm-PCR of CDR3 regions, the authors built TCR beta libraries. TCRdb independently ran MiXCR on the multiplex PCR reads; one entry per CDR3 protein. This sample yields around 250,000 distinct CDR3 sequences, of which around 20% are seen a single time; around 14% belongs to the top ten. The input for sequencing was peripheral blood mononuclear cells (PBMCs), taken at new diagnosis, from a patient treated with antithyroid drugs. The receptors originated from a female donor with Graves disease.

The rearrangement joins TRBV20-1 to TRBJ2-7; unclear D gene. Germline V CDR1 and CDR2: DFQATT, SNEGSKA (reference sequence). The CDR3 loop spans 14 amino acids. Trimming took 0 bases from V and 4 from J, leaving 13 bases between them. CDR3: CSARDARFGYEQYF. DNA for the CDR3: TGCAGTGCTAGAGATGCCCGATTCGGGTACGAGCAGTACTTC.

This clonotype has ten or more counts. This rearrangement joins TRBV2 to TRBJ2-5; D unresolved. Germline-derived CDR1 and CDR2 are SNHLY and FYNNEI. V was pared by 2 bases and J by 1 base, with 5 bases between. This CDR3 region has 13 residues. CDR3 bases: TGTGCCAGCAGTGAAAGGGCCCAAGAGACCCAGTACTTC. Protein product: CASSERAQETQYF.

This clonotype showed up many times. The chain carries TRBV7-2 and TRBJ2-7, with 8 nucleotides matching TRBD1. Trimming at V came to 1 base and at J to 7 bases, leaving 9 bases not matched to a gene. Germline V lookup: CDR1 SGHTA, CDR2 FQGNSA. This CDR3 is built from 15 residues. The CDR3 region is CASSLGARTGWEQYF. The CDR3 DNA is TGTGCCAGCAGCTTAGGAGCTCGGACAGGGTGGGAGCAGTACTTC. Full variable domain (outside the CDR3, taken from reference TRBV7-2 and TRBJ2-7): GAGVSQSPSNKVTEKGKDVELRCDPISGHTALYWYRQSLGQGLEFLIYFQGNSAPDKSGLPSDRFSAERTGGSVSTLTIQRTQQEDSAVYLCASSLGARTGWEQYFGPGTRLTVT.